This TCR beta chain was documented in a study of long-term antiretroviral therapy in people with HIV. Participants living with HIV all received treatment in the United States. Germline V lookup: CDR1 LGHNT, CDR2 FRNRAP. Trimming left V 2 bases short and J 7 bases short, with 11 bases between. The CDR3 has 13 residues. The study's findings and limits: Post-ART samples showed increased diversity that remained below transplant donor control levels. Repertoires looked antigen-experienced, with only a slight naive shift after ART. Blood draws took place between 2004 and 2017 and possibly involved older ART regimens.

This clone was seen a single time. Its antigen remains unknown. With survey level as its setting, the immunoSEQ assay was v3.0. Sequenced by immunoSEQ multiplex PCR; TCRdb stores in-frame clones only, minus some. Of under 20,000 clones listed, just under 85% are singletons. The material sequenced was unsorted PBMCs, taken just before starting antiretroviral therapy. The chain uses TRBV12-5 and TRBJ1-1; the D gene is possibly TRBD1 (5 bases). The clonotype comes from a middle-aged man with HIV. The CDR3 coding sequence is TGTGCTAGTGGTTTGTCCGGGGACGGTGAAGCTTTCTTT. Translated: CASGLSGDGEAFF.